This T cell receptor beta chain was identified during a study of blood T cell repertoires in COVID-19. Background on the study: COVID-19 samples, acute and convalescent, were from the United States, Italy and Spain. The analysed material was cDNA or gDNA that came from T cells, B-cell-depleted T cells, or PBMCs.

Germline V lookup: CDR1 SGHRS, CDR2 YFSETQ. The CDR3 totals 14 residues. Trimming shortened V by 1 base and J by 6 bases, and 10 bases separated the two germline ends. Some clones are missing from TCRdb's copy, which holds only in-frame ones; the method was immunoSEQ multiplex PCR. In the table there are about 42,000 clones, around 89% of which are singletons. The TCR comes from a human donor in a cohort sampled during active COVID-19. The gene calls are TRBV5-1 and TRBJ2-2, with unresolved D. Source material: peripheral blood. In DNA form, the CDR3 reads TGCGCCAGCAGCTTGAAGTCGGGTGCCGGGGAGCTGTTTTTT. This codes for CASSLKSGAGELFF.